Below, 9 T cell receptor beta chains from the same sample are listed, as sequenced in a study of breast tumors, draining lymph nodes, adjacent tissues. TCRdb itself ran the multiplex PCR reads through MiXCR, one entry per CDR3 protein. Here the sample spans 150,000 to 200,000 distinct CDR3 sequences, about 33% being singletons. Samples came from axillary lymph nodes draining the breast cancer. Sequencing used axillary lymph node tissue. The receptors were gathered from a female donor with breast cancer. Some clones in this sample may be carry-over from other donors' samples.

Ten or more counts support this clonotype. The CDR3 reads CASSPDQPSAYEQYF. CDR3 DNA: TGTGCCAGCAGCCCGGATCAACCTTCGGCCTACGAGCAGTACTTC. The chain uses TRBV6-1 and TRBJ2-7; no reliable D call. Germline CDR1 reads MNHNS; CDR2 reads SASEGT. This CDR3 is 15 amino acids long. V was shortened by 6 bases and J by 2 bases, with 17 bases between the two germline ends.

This clonotype was detected many times. The chain joins TRBV7-8 to TRBJ1-5; D not resolved. Germline V CDR1 and CDR2: SGHVS, FQNEAQ. This CDR3 region has 14 residues. V was cut by 3 bases and J by 1 base, with 7 bases left in between. This CDR3 reads CASSFAGSNQPQHF. Written as DNA, the CDR3 is TGTGCCAGCAGCTTCGCCGGGAGCAATCAGCCCCAGCATTTT.

With regard to this clonotype: One junction end does not reproduce the germline sequence, and a read error may be involved. The chain carries TRBV7-3 and TRBJ1-1; D ambiguous. This CDR3 spans 16 amino acids. Germline assignment: CDR1 SGHTA and CDR2 FQGTGA. CDR3 in amino acids: CASSLFSRTGSTEPFF. The CDR3 region has the DNA TGTGCCAGCAGCTTATTTTCTCGGACTGGGTCCACTGAACCTTTCTTT.

Note on this clonotype: A much larger clone is a single base away; this may be a read error. V and J are TRBV20-1 and TRBJ2-7, with D possibly called TRBD1 or TRBD2 (5 bases each). Germline loops: CDR1 DFQATT, CDR2 SNEGSKA (reference sequence). The CDR3 length is 11 residues. In nucleotides, the CDR3 is TGCAGTGCTAGGGGGACCTACGAGCAGTCCTTC. Translated, it gives CSARGTYEQSF.

This clonotype has just a few counts. This may be a read error, as it is one base from a much larger clone. V and J are TRBV19 and TRBJ1-5; unclear D gene. Germline CDR1 is LNHDA and CDR2 is SQIVND (reference sequence). This CDR3 has 14 amino acids. CDR3 DNA sequence: TGTGCCAGTAGGGACTTCCCGAGAGGTCAGTCCCAGCATTTT. Amino acid sequence: CASRDFPRGQSQHF.

This chain uses TRBV6-6 with TRBJ1-2, with D uncertain. V lost 6 bases and J 3 bases, leaving 11 bases between the germline ends. CDR3 length: 13 residues. From germline, CDR1 is MNHNY and CDR2 SVGAGI (reference sequence). The CDR3 here is CASRPRKDYGYTF. The CDR3, as DNA: TGTGCCAGCAGACCACGGAAAGACTATGGCTACACCTTC.

The V gene is TRBV19, the J gene TRBJ2-3, with TRBD1 as a possible D gene (5 bases). The CDR3 contains 13 residues. Germline-derived CDR1 and CDR2 are LNHDA and SQIVND (reference sequence). V was trimmed by 4 bases and J by 4 bases, leaving 9 bases between them. The CDR3 bases are TGTGCCAGTAGTAAGGGCAGGGCAGATACGCAGTATTTT. Its translation is CASSKGRADTQYF.

This clonotype was seen repeatedly, ten times or more. The V and J genes are TRBV5-1 and TRBJ2-3, with TRBD2 matching over 12 bases. The length of the CDR3 is 16 residues. Germline V gives CDR1 SGHRS, CDR2 YFSETQ. Trimming took 4 bases from V and 2 from J; bases not matched to a gene: 5. CDR3 protein: CASSSTSGGSTDTQYF. The CDR3 DNA reads as TGCGCCAGCAGCAGTACTAGCGGGGGGTCCACAGATACGCAGTATTTT.

This clonotype appeared many times. The chain uses TRBV6-5 and TRBJ1-5; 9 bases match TRBD1. Trimming cost V 6 bases and J 4 bases; bases outside gene matches: 4. Germline CDR1 MNHEY, CDR2 SVGAGI. This CDR3 spans 14 amino acids. In nucleotides, the CDR3 is TGTGCCAGCAGGCGACAGGGGGGAAATCAGCCCCAGCATTTT. Translation: CASRRQGGNQPQHF.